This is a list of T cell receptor beta chains from one sample in a study of molecular identifiers for immune sequencing clone quantification. TCRdb re-called the PCR reads through MiXCR, storing one row per CDR3 protein. The data hold 600,000 to 650,000 distinct CDR3 sequences, with 20% observed a single time. Sequencing was carried out using naive CD8+ T cells from blood, with Jurkat cell RNA spiked in. These receptors all stem from a human donor in good health. Some libraries in this study had Jurkat cell RNA spiked in. Both conserved end residues are part of each CDR3. The D gene is left open where the match is weak. Part of the rows lack a size; the others show once, few, many or a class for expanded clones.

TRBJ1-1	-	TRBV30	few	CAWSVGPNTEAFF	TGTGCCTGGAGTGTTGGCCCCAACACTGAAGCTTTCTTT
TRBJ2-3	-	TRBV2	few	CASRTGVDTQYF	TGTGCCAGCAGGACCGGGGTGGATACGCAGTATTTT
TRBJ2-1	TRBD2	TRBV5-6	few	CASNGGGDYNEQFF	TGTGCCAGCAACGGGGGGGGGGACTACAATGAGCAGTTCTTC
TRBJ2-1	-	TRBV12-3/TRBV12-4	-	CASSQGGGPLSYNGQFF	TGTGCCAGCAGCCAAGGTGGGGGGCCCCTCTCCTACAATGGGCAGTTCTTC
TRBJ1-2	-	TRBV30	few	CAWSVRARIYGYTF	TGTGCCTGGAGTGTCAGGGCACGGATATATGGCTACACCTTC
TRBJ2-3	TRBD2	TRBV12-3/TRBV12-4	few	CASNLLAGGIHTQYF	TGTGCCAGCAACCTACTAGCGGGGGGTATTCATACGCAGTATTTT
TRBJ2-7	-	TRBV4-3	few	CASSQSEGSYERYF	TGCGCCAGCAGCCAAAGCGAAGGTTCCTACGAGCGGTACTTC
TRBJ2-7	-	TRBV5-1	-	CASSLARPPSYEQYF	TGCGCCAGCAGCTTGGCCAGGCCCCCTTCCTACGAGCAGTACTTC
TRBJ1-3	-	TRBV5-6	many	CASSLGSSNTIYF	TGTGCCAGCAGCTTGGGTTCCTCAAACACCATATATTTT
TRBJ2-5	-	TRBV6-5	-	CASGAQGPWKTRYF	TGTGCCAGCGGGGCCCAGGGGCCTTGGAAGACCCGGTACTTC
TRBJ2-7	-	TRBV19	many	CASSIKDSLYEQYF	TGTGCCAGTAGTATAAAGGACTCTTTATACGAGCAGTACTTC
TRBJ1-2	-	TRBV12-3/TRBV12-4	many	CASSSSPYGYTF	TGTGCCAGCAGTTCAAGTCCCTATGGCTACACCTTC
TRBJ1-6	TRBD1	TRBV11-2	few	CASSFDGQGRGSPLHF	TGTGCCAGCAGCTTTGATGGACAGGGAAGAGGGTCACCCCTCCACTTT
TRBJ1-1	-	TRBV19	-	CASSIGPASTEAFF	TGTGCCAGTAGTATAGGTCCAGCGAGCACTGAAGCTTTCTTT
TRBJ1-4	-	TRBV6-6	many	CASSIQGSNEKLFF	TGTGCCAGCAGTATACAGGGCTCGAATGAAAAACTGTTTTTT
TRBJ2-7	TRBD1	TRBV13	-	CASSSDRQGYEQYF	TGTGCCAGCAGCTCAGACAGACAGGGCTACGAGCAGTACTTC
TRBJ1-5	-	TRBV15	few	CATSGGTGSNQPQHF	TGTGCCACCAGCGGGGGTACAGGTAGCAATCAGCCCCAGCATTTT
TRBJ1-2	-	TRBV29-1	few	CSVEGAERGNYGYTF	TGCAGCGTTGAGGGGGCAGAAAGGGGCAACTATGGCTACACCTTC
TRBJ2-4	-	TRBV5-1	-	CASSSDGGGTQYF	TGCGCCAGCAGCTCCGATGGGGGAGGCACTCAGTACTTC
TRBJ2-7	TRBD1	TRBV27	many	CASSPRGQGYEQYF	TGTGCCAGCAGTCCGAGGGGACAGGGTTACGAGCAGTACTTC
TRBJ1-1	-	TRBV7-8	-	CASSRGDRNTEAFF	TGTGCCAGCAGCCGAGGAGACAGGAACACTGAAGCTTTCTTT
TRBJ1-4	-	TRBV7-2	-	CASSLGPGQNNEKLFF	TGTGCCAGCAGCTTAGGGCCCGGACAGAACAATGAAAAACTGTTTTTT
TRBJ2-7	TRBD2	TRBV4-1	few	CASSSTSGNEQYF	TGCGCCAGCAGCTCGACTAGCGGGAACGAGCAGTACTTC
TRBJ1-4	-	TRBV4-3	-	CASSQEIVGHTNETLFF	TGCGCCAGCAGCCAAGAAATCGTGGGCCACACTAATGAAACACTGTTTTTT
TRBJ2-7	-	TRBV6-5	few	CASSYEGNSYEQYF	TGTGCCAGCAGTTACGAGGGGAATTCCTACGAGCAGTACTTC
TRBJ2-3	TRBD1	TRBV6-5	many	CASSFDRASSTDTQYF	TGTGCCAGCAGTTTTGACAGGGCCTCTAGCACAGATACGCAGTATTTT
TRBJ1-2	-	TRBV29-1	few	CSVLGGYGYTF	TGCAGCGTTTTAGGAGGCTATGGCTACACCTTC
TRBJ2-1	-	TRBV7-6	-	CASSLGGRQFF	TGTGCCAGCAGCTTAGGGGGAAGGCAGTTCTTC
TRBJ2-7	-	TRBV2	-	CASSEATGGQYF	TGTGCCAGCAGTGAAGCCACCGGGGGGCAGTACTTC
TRBJ2-7	TRBD2	TRBV20-1	-	CSTRDGLAASYEQYF	TGCAGTACTAGAGATGGACTAGCGGCATCCTACGAGCAGTACTTC
TRBJ2-1	-	TRBV30	many	CAWSLVFAYNEQFF	TGTGCCTGGAGTCTAGTATTTGCCTACAATGAGCAGTTCTTC
TRBJ2-7	TRBD1	TRBV7-9	many	CASSLRDRPLEQYF	TGTGCCAGCAGCCTCCGGGACAGGCCTCTCGAGCAGTACTTC
TRBJ2-3	-	TRBV10-3	many	CAISEPEGGVSDTQYF	TGTGCCATCAGTGAGCCCGAAGGAGGGGTTTCAGATACGCAGTATTTT
TRBJ2-1	-	TRBV5-1	few	CASSLGGADEQFF	TGCGCCAGCAGCTTGGGGGGGGCGGATGAGCAGTTCTTC
TRBJ1-5	-	TRBV12-3/TRBV12-4	-	CASSDTLNQPQHF	TGTGCCAGCAGCGACACCTTGAATCAGCCCCAGCATTTT
TRBJ1-6	-	TRBV6-5	many	CASSYSPGLGASPLHF	TGTGCCAGCAGTTACTCTCCAGGGTTAGGAGCATCACCCCTCCACTTT
TRBJ2-5	TRBD2	TRBV14	many	CASSHSGRSETQYF	TGTGCCAGCAGCCACAGCGGGAGGTCGGAGACCCAGTACTTC
TRBJ1-1	-	TRBV6-2/TRBV6-3	many	CASSYSRQFLNTEAFF	TGTGCCAGCAGTTACTCGAGACAGTTCCTGAACACTGAAGCTTTCTTT
TRBJ1-2	-	TRBV7-9	few	CASSLIEGHGYTF	TGTGCCAGCAGCTTAATCGAGGGGCACGGCTACACCTTC
TRBJ2-2	-	TRBV2	-	CASRRGTSFEAGELFF	TGTGCCAGCAGGAGGGGAACTAGTTTCGAAGCCGGGGAGCTGTTTTTT
TRBJ2-5	-	TRBV6-5	many	CASSQVAADQETQYF	TGTGCCAGCAGTCAGGTAGCGGCCGATCAAGAGACCCAGTACTTC
TRBJ2-7	-	TRBV6-2/TRBV6-3	-	CASSQTAVSYEQYF	TGTGCCAGCAGTCAGACAGCGGTTAGCTACGAGCAGTACTTC
TRBJ1-1	TRBD1	TRBV29-1	many	CSADRGLGTEAFF	TGCAGCGCGGACAGGGGGCTGGGCACTGAAGCTTTCTTT
TRBJ2-6	-	TRBV21-1	many	CASSKDGGQISTGANVLTF	TGTGCCAGCAGCAAAGATGGGGGACAAATATCGACTGGGGCCAACGTCCTGACTTTC
TRBJ1-5	-	TRBV27	-	CASSSVGTNQPQHF	TGTGCCAGCAGTTCGGTTGGGACGAATCAGCCCCAGCATTTT
TRBJ1-6	-	TRBV23-1	-	CASSHPTRVRGTYNSPLHF	TGCGCCAGCAGTCATCCGACAAGGGTTCGGGGAACCTATAATTCACCCCTCCACTTT
TRBJ2-1	-	TRBV27	-	CASSLLPLSASRHNEQFF	TGTGCCAGCAGTTTATTGCCCTTGTCAGCTTCACGTCACAATGAGCAGTTCTTC
TRBJ2-7	-	TRBV3-1	few	CASSQRRGPSQYEQYF	TGTGCCAGCAGCCAGCGACGAGGGCCCTCCCAATACGAGCAGTACTTC
TRBJ2-1	-	TRBV7-9	many	CASSQDYNEQFF	TGTGCCAGCAGCCAGGACTACAATGAGCAGTTCTTC
TRBJ2-3	-	TRBV13	-	CASSAGGTLLRDTQYF	TGTGCCAGCAGCGCGGGCGGGACCCTTCTTAGGGATACGCAGTATTTT